This T cell receptor beta chain was captured in a study of regulatory T cells in long-lasting Graves disease. Note on this clonotype: Its specificity is unknown.

This CDR3 comprises 13 residues. Per the germline V gene, CDR1 is GTSNPN and CDR2 is SVGIG (reference sequence). With 2 bases removed from V and 7 bases from J, the gap between germline ends came to 9 bases. Arm-PCR of CDR3 regions and iRepertoire HTBI primers were the basis on which TCR beta libraries were built. TCRdb recomputed calls from the multiplex PCR reads with MiXCR, one row per CDR3 protein. In the table there are about 400,000 distinct CDR3 sequences, 20% to 25% of which are singletons. Study-wide points: Between persistent patients, thousands of public clonotypes were shared, exceeding the 800 to 1,000 shared between new patients. Thyroid tissue was not studied; only peripheral blood was. Persistent disease was characterized by preferential usage of TRBV28, TRBJ1-2 and TRBJ2-5.

Time point denoted: persistent/refractory GD, antithyroid drugs over 5 years with positive TRAb. The authors made the TCR library using RNA they extracted from PBMCs. In each case, Graves' disease was diagnosed per American Thyroid Association guidelines. The starting material was peripheral blood mononuclear cells (PBMCs), obtained when the disease was refractory, from a patient treated with antithyroid drugs. This sequence was found in a female donor with Graves disease. The chain links TRBV30 to TRBJ1-6, with D perhaps matching TRBD1 (6 bases). The chain's CDR3 is CAWSSGANSPLHF. CDR3 bases: TGTGCCTGGAGTTCAGGGGCCAATTCACCCCTCCACTTT.